This T cell receptor (beta chain) emerged from a study of vaccination and CD4 T cells after COVID-19. For the study at large: With 10 or so mild cases and one severe, convalescent patients were SARS-CoV-2 positive by nasal swab PCR.

A note on this clonotype: No antigen is known for it.

The CDR3 totals 14 residues. Deletions cut 5 bases from V and 2 bases from J, with 10 bases between. CDR1 MNHNS and CDR2 SASEGT come from the germline V gene. The Oncomine TCR Beta short-read assay was applied to DNA of cultured CD4+ T cells. TCRdb ran MiXCR on the PCR reads and lists one entry per CDR3 protein. The sample holds roughly 19,000 distinct CDR3 sequences, approximately 44% seen once. The sample's time point: late sampling 161 to 241 days after vaccination in a few convalescent patients. Indicated treatment: roughly 10-day PBMC culture with coronavirus spike peptide pools or control peptides (ViraFEST assay).

The rearrangement links TRBV6-1 to TRBJ1-5, with D perhaps matching TRBD1 (5 bases). This clonotype was sampled from a human donor who had recovered from COVID-19. The material sequenced was CD4+ T cells from blood, cultured in vitro, taken about 7 months after SARS-CoV-2 vaccination. CDR3 residues: CASSPLGGNQPQHF. The CDR3 DNA reads TGTGCCAGCAGTCCCCTGGGGGGCAATCAGCCCCAGCATTTT.